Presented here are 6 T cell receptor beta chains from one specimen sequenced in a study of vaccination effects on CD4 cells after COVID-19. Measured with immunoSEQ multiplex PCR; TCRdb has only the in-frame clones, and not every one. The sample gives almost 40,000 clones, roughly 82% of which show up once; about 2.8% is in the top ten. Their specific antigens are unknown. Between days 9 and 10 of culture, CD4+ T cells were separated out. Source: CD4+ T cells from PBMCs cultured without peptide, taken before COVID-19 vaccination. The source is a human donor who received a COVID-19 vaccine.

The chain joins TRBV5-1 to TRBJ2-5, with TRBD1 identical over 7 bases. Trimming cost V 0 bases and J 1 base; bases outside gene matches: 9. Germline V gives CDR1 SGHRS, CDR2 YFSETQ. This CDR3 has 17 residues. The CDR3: CASSLGPRRQGQETQYF. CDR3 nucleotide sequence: TGCGCCAGCAGCTTGGGACCTCGACGACAGGGCCAAGAGACCCAGTACTTC.

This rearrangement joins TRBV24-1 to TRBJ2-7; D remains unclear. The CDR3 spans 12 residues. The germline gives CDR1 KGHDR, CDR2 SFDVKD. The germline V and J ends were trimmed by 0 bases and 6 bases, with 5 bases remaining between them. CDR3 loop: CATSDLVGEQYV. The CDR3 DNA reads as TGTGCCACCAGTGATTTGGTAGGCGAGCAGTACGTC.

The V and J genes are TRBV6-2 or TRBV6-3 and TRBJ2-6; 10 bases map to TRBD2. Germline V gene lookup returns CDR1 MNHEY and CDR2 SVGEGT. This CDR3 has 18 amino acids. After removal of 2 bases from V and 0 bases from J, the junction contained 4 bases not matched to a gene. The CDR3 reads CASSYTRTSGSGANVLTF. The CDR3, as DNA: TGTGCCAGCAGTTACACCCGGACTAGCGGCTCTGGGGCCAACGTCCTGACTTTC.

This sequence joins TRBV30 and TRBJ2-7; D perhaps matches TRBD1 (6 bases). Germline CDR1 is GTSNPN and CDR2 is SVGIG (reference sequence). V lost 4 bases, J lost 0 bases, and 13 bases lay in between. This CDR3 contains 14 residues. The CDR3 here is CAWITTGVSYEQYV. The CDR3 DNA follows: TGTGCCTGGATTACGACAGGAGTCTCCTACGAGCAGTACGTC.

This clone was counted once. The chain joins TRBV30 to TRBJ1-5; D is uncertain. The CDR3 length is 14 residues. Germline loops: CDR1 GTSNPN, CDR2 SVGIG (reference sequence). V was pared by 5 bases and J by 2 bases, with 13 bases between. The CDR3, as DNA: TGTGCCTGGGGTGCGGGAGGCGGCAATCAGCCCCAGCATTTT. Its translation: CAWGAGGGNQPQHF.

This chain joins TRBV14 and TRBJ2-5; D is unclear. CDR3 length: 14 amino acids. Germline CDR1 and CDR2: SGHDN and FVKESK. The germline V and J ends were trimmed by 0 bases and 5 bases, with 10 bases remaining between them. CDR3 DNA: TGTGCCAGCAGCCAAGATTTGGTCTCCGAGACCCAGTACTTC. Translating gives CASSQDLVSETQYF.